These 9 T cell receptor beta chains originate from one sample sequenced in a study of T cell repertoires in cytomegalovirus infection. Each CDR3 protein is one row after TCRdb ran MiXCR on the reads. This sample has about 180,000 distinct CDR3 sequences; approximately 18% occur once, and the top ten carry less than 25%. The sequencing input was CD8+ T cells from PBMCs. The origin of the receptors is a human donor in good health (CMV status not recorded). Some clones in this sample may be carry-over from other donors' samples.

In its sample, this clonotype was seen a few times. This chain uses TRBV4-3 with TRBJ1-1; 7 nucleotides agree with TRBD1. This CDR3 contains 17 residues. Germline V lookup: CDR1 LGHNA, CDR2 YSLEER. The trim removed 0 bases at V and 3 bases at J, leaving 10 bases unmatched. CDR3 amino acids: CASSQDLTGRGDTEAFF. The CDR3 DNA sequence: TGCGCCAGCAGCCAAGATTTGACAGGGAGGGGCGACACTGAAGCTTTCTTT.

The sample holds many counts of this clonotype. The chain carries TRBV7-2 and TRBJ2-2, with D perhaps matching TRBD1 (6 bases). This CDR3 region has 13 residues. The germline V gene encodes CDR1 SGHTA and CDR2 FQGNSA. Trimming left V 9 bases short and J 6 bases short, with 14 bases between. DNA for the CDR3: TGTGCCAGTACAGGGCTTGGGGCCGGGGAGCTGTTTTTT. It specifies CASTGLGAGELFF.

This chain links TRBV6-5 with TRBJ2-3; 12 bases fit TRBD2. J was trimmed by 1 base and V by 8 bases; bases with no gene match: 4. Germline V CDR1 and CDR2: MNHEY, SVGAGI. The CDR3 is made up of 15 amino acids. CDR3 residues: CASQLAGGRTDTQYF. CDR3 sequence (DNA): TGTGCCAGCCAACTAGCGGGGGGTCGCACAGATACGCAGTATTTT.

V usage is TRBV20-1 and J usage is TRBJ2-7; perhaps D is TRBD1 or TRBD2 (5 bases each). CDR1 is DFQATT and CDR2 is SNEGSKA in the germline V gene (reference sequence). The V gene lost 1 base and the J gene lost 2 bases, with 18 bases spanning the gap. The CDR3 contains 16 residues. CDR3 sequence reads: CSARVRSGTRTYEQYF. The DNA for the CDR3 is TGCAGTGCTAGAGTTCGCTCCGGGACCAGAACCTACGAGCAGTACTTC.

In its sample, this clonotype was seen a few times. The chain combines TRBV27 with TRBJ2-7; D gene ambiguous. V shed 0 bases and J shed 3 bases, with 6 bases lying between them. Germline V CDR1 and CDR2: MNHEY, SMNVEV (reference sequence). CDR3 length: 13 amino acids. Written as DNA, the CDR3 is TGTGCCAGCAGTTTATCCAGGTTCTACGAGCAGTACTTC. Residues: CASSLSRFYEQYF.

This clonotype was seen more than once but under ten times. The J gene is TRBJ2-7, the V gene TRBV6-6, with 7 nucleotides matching TRBD1. Germline CDR1 is MNHNY and CDR2 is SVGAGI (reference sequence). This CDR3 comprises 14 residues. The V gene end was trimmed by 8 bases and the J gene end by 1 base; junction bases not matched to a gene: 8. CDR3 nucleotides: TGTGCCAGCGCGTCCGGGACAGCTTCCTACGAGCAGTACTTC. It is translated as CASASGTASYEQYF.

The J gene is TRBJ1-5, the V gene TRBV29-1; maybe TRBD1 (6 bases). V was clipped by 5 bases and J by 6 bases, with 23 bases between them. Germline lookup yields CDR1 SQVTM and CDR2 ANQGSEA. The CDR3 contains 16 residues. Here the CDR3 reads CSVSGVQGTGSQPQHF. The CDR3 region has the DNA TGCAGCGTTTCTGGGGTACAGGGAACGGGCAGTCAGCCCCAGCATTTT.

This clonotype was detected once. The chain uses TRBV28 and TRBJ1-1; TRBD1 agrees at 7 bases. This CDR3 contains 16 residues. The trim removed 5 bases at V and 4 bases at J, leaving 13 bases unmatched. Germline assignment: CDR1 MDHEN and CDR2 SYDVKM. CDR3 in DNA: TGTGCCAGCAGTCCGATATCCGAGACAGGGCCCACTGAAGCTTTCTTT. Amino acid sequence: CASSPISETGPTEAFF.

This clonotype appeared a few times. This chain links TRBV2 with TRBJ2-7; D perhaps matches TRBD2 (5 bases). From germline, CDR1 is SNHLY and CDR2 FYNNEI. V lost 4 bases and J 3 bases, leaving 10 bases between the germline ends. The length of the CDR3 is 13 residues. The CDR3 DNA is TGTGCCAGCAGTGGGGAGATTGTCTACGAGCAGTACTTC. Amino acid sequence: CASSGEIVYEQYF. The variable domain in full, with the rest retrieved from reference TRBV2 and TRBJ2-7, is EPEVTQTPSHQVTQMGQEVILRCVPISNHLYFYWYRQILGQKVEFLVSFYNNEISEKSEIFDDQFSVERPDGSNFTLKIRSTKLEDSAMYFCASSGEIVYEQYFGPGTRLTVT.